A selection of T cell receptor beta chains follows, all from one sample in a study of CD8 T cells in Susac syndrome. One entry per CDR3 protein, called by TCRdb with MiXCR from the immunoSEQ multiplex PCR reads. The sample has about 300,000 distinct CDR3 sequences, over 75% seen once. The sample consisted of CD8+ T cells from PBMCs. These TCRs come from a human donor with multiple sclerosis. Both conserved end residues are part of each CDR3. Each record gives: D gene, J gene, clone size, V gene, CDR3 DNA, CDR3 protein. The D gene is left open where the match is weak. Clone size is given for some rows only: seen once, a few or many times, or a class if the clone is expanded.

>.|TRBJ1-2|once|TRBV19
TGTGCCAGTAGTAGAACCCTAAGCGGGATGGACTATGGCTACACCTTC
CASSRTLSGMDYGYTF
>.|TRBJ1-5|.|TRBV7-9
TGTGCCAGCAGCTTTGGGGACGCGCCCCAGCATTTT
CASSFGDAPQHF
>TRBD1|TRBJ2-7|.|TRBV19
TGTGCCAGTAGTATACTCCGGGACAGGGCCTACGAGCAGTACTTC
CASSILRDRAYEQYF
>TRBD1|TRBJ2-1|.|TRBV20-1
TGCAGTGCTAGAGAACTCGGACAGGCGTACAATGAGCAGTTCTTC
CSARELGQAYNEQFF
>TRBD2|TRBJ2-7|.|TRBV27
TGTGCCAGCAGTCCCGGGACTACTCTCTACGAGCAGTACTTC
CASSPGTTLYEQYF
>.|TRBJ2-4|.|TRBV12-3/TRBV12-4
TGTGCCACCCTGGGCGGGGCGGTAGGCATTCAGTACTTC
CATLGGAVGIQYF
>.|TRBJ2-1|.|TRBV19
TGTGCCAGTAGGGATCGGTGGCTTGGCTCCTACAATGAGCAGTTCTTC
CASRDRWLGSYNEQFF
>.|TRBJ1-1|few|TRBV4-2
TGTGCCAGCAGCCAAGATGCAGGAGGGATAATGGCTTTCTTT
CASSQDAGGIMAFF
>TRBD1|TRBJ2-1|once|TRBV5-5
TGTGCCAGCAGCTTACCGGGACAGGGTGACAATGAGCAGTTCTTC
CASSLPGQGDNEQFF
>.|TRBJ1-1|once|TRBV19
TGTGCCAGTACTACATTAACCCGGGACACCCCGAACACTGAAGCTTTCTTT
CASTTLTRDTPNTEAFF
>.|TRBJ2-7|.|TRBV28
TGTGCCAGCAGTACGAGCCACGAGCAGTACTTC
CASSTSHEQYF
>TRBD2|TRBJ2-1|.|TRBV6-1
TGTGCCAGCAGCAGTCCCCGGGGGGAGTTTCGGGATGAGCAGTTCTTC
CASSSPRGEFRDEQFF
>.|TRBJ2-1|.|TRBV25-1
TGTGCCAGCAGTGATTCCGGGAGCGATGAGCAGTTCTTC
CASSDSGSDEQFF
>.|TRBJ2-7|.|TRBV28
TGTGCCAGCTACGGGGGCGCCGACTACTCCTACGAGCAGTACTTC
CASYGGADYSYEQYF
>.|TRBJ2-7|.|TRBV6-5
TGTGCCAGCAGTCCGGACACCCAGGTACCCTACGAGCAGTACTTC
CASSPDTQVPYEQYF
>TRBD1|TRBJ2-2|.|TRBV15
TGTGCCACCGGGTTGGGACAGGGGCAAACCGGGGAGCTGTTTTTT
CATGLGQGQTGELFF
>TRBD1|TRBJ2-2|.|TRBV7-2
TGTGCCAGCAGCATTTGGACAGGGGGTTACACCGGGGAGCTGTTTTTT
CASSIWTGGYTGELFF
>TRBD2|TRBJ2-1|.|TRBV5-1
TGCGCCAGCAGCTTTTGGGCTAGCGGGACCAATGAGCAGTTCTTC
CASSFWASGTNEQFF
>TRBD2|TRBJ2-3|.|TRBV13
TGTGCCAGCAGCCCAGTAGCGGGAGGGCCGGTTACGCAGTATTTT
CASSPVAGGPVTQYF
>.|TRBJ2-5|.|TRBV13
TGTGCCAGCAGCTTAGACGGCGGAGGGGGGCAAGAGACCCAGTACTTC
CASSLDGGGGQETQYF
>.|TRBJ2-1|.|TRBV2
TGTGCCAGCAGTGAAGAAGGGAACAATGAGCAGTTCTTC
CASSEEGNNEQFF
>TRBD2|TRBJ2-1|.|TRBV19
TGTGCCAGTAGTATAGTAGGACTAGCGGGAGGGCCAAGCTCCTACAATGAGCAGTTCTTC
CASSIVGLAGGPSSYNEQFF
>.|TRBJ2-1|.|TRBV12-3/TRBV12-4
TGTGCCAGCAGTCCCCGGCCCCCCCCGGGCTACAATGAGCAGTTCTTC
CASSPRPPPGYNEQFF
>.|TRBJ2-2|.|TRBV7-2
TGTGCCAGCAGCTTAGTTACGGGGTTGAACACCGGGGAGCTGTTTTTT
CASSLVTGLNTGELFF
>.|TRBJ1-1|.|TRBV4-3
TGCGCCAGCAGCTACACGCAGGAGTTGAACACTGAAGCTTTCTTT
CASSYTQELNTEAFF
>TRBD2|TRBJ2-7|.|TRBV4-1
TGCGCCAGCAGCCTAGAGGGACTAGCGGGAGACGAGCAGTACTTC
CASSLEGLAGDEQYF
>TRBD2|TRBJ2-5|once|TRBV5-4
TGTGCCAGCAGCTTTGGGCTAGCGGGCTCGCCCCGACAGGAGACCCAGTACTTC
CASSFGLAGSPRQETQYF
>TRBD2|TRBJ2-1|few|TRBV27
TGTGCCAGCAGTTTAGGGACTAGCGGGGGCAATGAGCAGTTCTTC
CASSLGTSGGNEQFF
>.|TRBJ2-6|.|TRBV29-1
TGCAGCGTTCTGGATGAAGGCAACGTCCTGACTTTC
CSVLDEGNVLTF
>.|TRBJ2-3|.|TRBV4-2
TGTGCCAGCAGCCAAGACCTTCCGGGCGGGATGGCGCAGTATTTT
CASSQDLPGGMAQYF
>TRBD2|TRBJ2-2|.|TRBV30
TGTGCCTGGAGCGCGGGAGGGGCCGGGGAGCTGTTTTTT
CAWSAGGAGELFF
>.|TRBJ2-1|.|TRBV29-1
TGCAGCGTAGCCCGGGAGAATGAGCAGTTCTTC
CSVARENEQFF
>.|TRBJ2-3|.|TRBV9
TGTGCCAGCAGCGTAGGTAGCGGAAGCACAGATACGCAGTATTTT
CASSVGSGSTDTQYF
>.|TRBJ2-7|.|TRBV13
TGTGCCAGCAGCTTAGGCCTCCAAGAGCAGTACTTC
CASSLGLQEQYF
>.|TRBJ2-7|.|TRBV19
TGTGCCAGCCAGCCAGCGGGCAGCTCCTACGAGCAGTACTTC
CASQPAGSSYEQYF
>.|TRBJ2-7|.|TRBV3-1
TGTGCCAGCAGCCAACTACTTACCTACGAGCAGTACTTC
CASSQLLTYEQYF
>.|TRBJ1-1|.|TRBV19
TGTGCCAGTAGTATACCAGGGTGGAACACTGAAGCTTTCTTT
CASSIPGWNTEAFF
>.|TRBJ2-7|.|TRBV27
TGTGCCAGCAGTTTACTTGGGGACACTCCCTACGAGCAGTACTTC
CASSLLGDTPYEQYF
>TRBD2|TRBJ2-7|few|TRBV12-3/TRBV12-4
TGTGCCAGCAGTTTTGCTGGGCGGGGGTCCTACGAGCAGTACTTC
CASSFAGRGSYEQYF
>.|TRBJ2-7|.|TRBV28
TGTGCCAGCACCTATCCAGGACGGACCTACGAGCAGTACTTC
CASTYPGRTYEQYF
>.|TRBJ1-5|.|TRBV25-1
TGTGCCAGCAGCGACTCGGGACTGCAGGAGGGCAATCAGCCCCAGCATTTT
CASSDSGLQEGNQPQHF
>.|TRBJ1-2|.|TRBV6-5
TGTGCCAGCAGCGATGGCGGCAGCTATGGCTACACCTTC
CASSDGGSYGYTF
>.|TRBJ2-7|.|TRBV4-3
TGCGCCAGCAGCCAAGGGAGCGGCCGCTTCAAAGAGCAGTACTTC
CASSQGSGRFKEQYF
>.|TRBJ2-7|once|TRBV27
TGTGCCAGCAGTTTAGACCTAACGGGGGAGCAGTACTTC
CASSLDLTGEQYF
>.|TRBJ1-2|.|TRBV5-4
TGTGCCAGCAGCTTTGGCTCGGGACCTACCTCTTTTTATGGCTACACCTTC
CASSFGSGPTSFYGYTF
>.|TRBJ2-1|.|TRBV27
TGTGCCAGCAGTTTGGTACTAGCCAATGAGCAGTTCTTC
CASSLVLANEQFF
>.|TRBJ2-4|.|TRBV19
TGTGCCAGTAGTACGGGACTCAGAAAAGCCAAAAACATTCAGTACTTC
CASSTGLRKAKNIQYF
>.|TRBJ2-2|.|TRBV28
TGTGCCAGCAGTGCTTGGGGACATTCCACCGGGGAGCTGTTTTTT
CASSAWGHSTGELFF
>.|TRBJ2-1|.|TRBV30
TGTGCCTATCCTTCTGAGGGCGGGACCTACAATGAGCAGTTCTTC
CAYPSEGGTYNEQFF
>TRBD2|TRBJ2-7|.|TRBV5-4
TGTGCCAGCAGCTCGGGACTAGCGGGGTTCGAGCAGTACTTC
CASSSGLAGFEQYF